These T cell receptor beta chains were read from a single sample in a study of T cell repertoires in cytomegalovirus infection. MiXCR was run by TCRdb on the reads, yielding one entry per CDR3 protein. The sample consists of hundreds of thousands of distinct CDR3 sequences, roughly 30% of them appearing once. These receptors have no identified antigens. Sequencing used cultured CD8+ T cells from PBMCs, obtained from culture after CMV antigen stimulation. Receptors were obtained from a human donor in good health (CMV status not recorded). Some clones in this sample may be carry-over from other donors' samples. Both conserved end residues are part of each CDR3. The D gene is left open where the match is weak. Clone sizes are given selectively: once, few, many, or a class where the clone is expanded.

d_call clone_size j_call cdr3_length v_call cdr3_nt cdr3_aa
. . TRBJ1-4 15 TRBV27 TGTGCCAGCAGTTCCTCCCGCGGGGGAAATGAAAAACTGTTTTTT CASSSSRGGNEKLFF
. . TRBJ2-1 15 TRBV6-2/TRBV6-3 TGTGCCAGCAGCCTACCCGGGGGGCCGCCCAATGAGCAGTTCTTC CASSLPGGPPNEQFF
TRBD1 few TRBJ2-2 16 TRBV27 TGTGCCAGCAGTTTAGGGGACAGGGGGCGCGCCGGGGAGCTGTTTTTT CASSLGDRGRAGELFF
. . TRBJ2-2 13 TRBV9 TGTGCCAGCGGGGGGCCTCCCACCGGGGAGCTGTTTTTT CASGGPPTGELFF
. . TRBJ2-5 15 TRBV6-2/TRBV6-3 TGTGCCATTTCGACGGCGGCGGGGGCTCAAGAGACCCAGTACTTC CAISTAAGAQETQYF
. . TRBJ2-1 13 TRBV2 TGTGCCAGCAGTGAAGTTTCCCCTCGGGAGCAGTTCTTC CASSEVSPREQFF
TRBD2 . TRBJ2-1 18 TRBV7-9 TGTGCCAGCAGCTATAATTTAGCGGGGGGACTCTCCTACAATGAGCAGTTCTTC CASSYNLAGGLSYNEQFF
TRBD1 few TRBJ1-2 17 TRBV29-1 TGCAGCGTTGAAGTTCGTCCGAGACAGGGGGCGTTAAAGGGCTACACCTTC CSVEVRPRQGALKGYTF
TRBD2 few TRBJ2-1 16 TRBV4-1 TGCGCCAGCAGCCAAGGCGGGGGGGTGACCTACAATGAGCAGTTCTTC CASSQGGGVTYNEQFF
. few TRBJ1-1 12 TRBV2 TGTGCCAGCCCCGAGGCAGGAGGTGAAGCTTTCTTT CASPEAGGEAFF
. . TRBJ1-1 13 TRBV20-1 TGCAGTGTCCCCCGGGGGGGATACACTGAAGCTTTCTTT CSVPRGGYTEAFF
. few TRBJ2-1 16 TRBV5-8 TGTGCCAGCAGCTTCCTGGGGGGTGCGGTAAACAATGAGCAGTTCTTC CASSFLGGAVNNEQFF
. . TRBJ1-1 14 TRBV2 TGTGCCAGCAGTGAAAAGGCTTTGGGAACTGAAGCTTTCTTT CASSEKALGTEAFF
. . TRBJ2-1 17 TRBV7-9 TGTGCCAGCAGCTCCTTCCCTAGCGACCGGTCATGGAATGAGCAGTTCTTC CASSSFPSDRSWNEQFF
. many TRBJ2-6 15 TRBV19 TGTGCCAGTAGTGCGACAGCTTCTGGGGCCAACGTCCTGACTTTC CASSATASGANVLTF
. many TRBJ2-2 16 TRBV12-3/TRBV12-4 TGTGCCAGCAGTCCTTACAGGGCCCCGAACACCGGGGAGCTGTTTTTT CASSPYRAPNTGELFF
. . TRBJ2-5 15 TRBV6-6 TGTGCCAGCAGTTATTCAAAAAAGTACCAAGAGACCCAGTACTTC CASSYSKKYQETQYF
. . TRBJ1-2 16 TRBV12-3/TRBV12-4 TGTGCCAGCAGGCCGGGCCAACATTCTTCTAACTATGGCTACACCTTC CASRPGQHSSNYGYTF
TRBD2 many TRBJ2-1 15 TRBV5-5 TGTGCCAGCAGCCCACCTAGCGGGGGGGCGAATGAGCAGTTCTTC CASSPPSGGANEQFF
. many TRBJ2-1 14 TRBV25-1 TGTGCCAGCAGAGCAGGGAGCTCCTACAATGAGCAGTTCTTC CASRAGSSYNEQFF
. few TRBJ2-4 13 TRBV14 TGTGCCAGCAGCCAAGCCCGGGGAGACATTCAGTACTTC CASSQARGDIQYF
. few TRBJ1-1 13 TRBV7-9 TGTGCCAGCAGCCAGGCGGGGGCCACTGAAGCTTTCTTT CASSQAGATEAFF
. few TRBJ1-1 13 TRBV6-5 TGTGCCAGCAGTCATCAAACAGACACTGAAGCTTTCTTT CASSHQTDTEAFF
TRBD2 . TRBJ2-1 16 TRBV7-3 TGTGCCAGCAGCTTATCCGTAGCGGGGGGCTTCAATGAGCAGTTCTTC CASSLSVAGGFNEQFF
. . TRBJ1-2 14 TRBV24-1 TGTGCCACCAGTGACTCCGGGGTAAACTATGGCTACACCTTC CATSDSGVNYGYTF
TRBD1 many TRBJ1-1 16 TRBV7-2 TGTGCCAGCAGCTTAGCAGGGGACAGGGTTAACACTGAAGCTTTCTTT CASSLAGDRVNTEAFF
. many TRBJ2-7 13 TRBV4-2 TGTGCCAGCAGCCAAGATGGCTCCTACGAGCAGTACTTC CASSQDGSYEQYF
. . TRBJ1-2 14 TRBV7-9 TGTGCCAGCAGCTCCAAGGGGTTCGCCTATGGCTACACCTTC CASSSKGFAYGYTF
. once TRBJ1-5 14 TRBV14 TGTGCCAGCAGCTATGGCAGGGACGGTCAGCCCCAGCATTTT CASSYGRDGQPQHF